This TCR beta chain was identified in a study of T cell changes during pregnancy in multiple sclerosis. CDR1 is SNHLY, CDR2 FYNNEI, per germline. The CDR3 has 17 amino acids. V lost 5 bases, J lost 2 bases, and 16 bases lay in between. This clone was picked up a small number of times. Sequencing was performed with immunoSEQ multiplex PCR; in TCRdb, only in-frame clones are kept and a portion is missing. The sample has around 70,000 clones, approximately 91% seen once. The sample consisted of CD4+ T cells from peripheral blood mononuclear cells, taken after pregnancy. The sequence was collected from a female donor with multiple sclerosis, enrolled in a pregnancy study. J is TRBJ1-6 and V is TRBV2; D is possibly TRBD1 (5 bases). This CDR3 is CASSSDSGVPYNSPLHF. CDR3 in DNA: TGTGCCAGCAGTTCGGACTCGGGGGTACCCTATAATTCACCCCTCCACTTT.